The clone carrying this T cell receptor (beta chain) was counted many times. Preparation of the TCRbeta library used unique molecular identifiers. In TCRdb, the PCR reads were re-called with MiXCR into one record per CDR3 protein. The table records more than 550,000 distinct CDR3 sequences, 8% to 11% of them present only once. The data stem from a study of T-cell reconstitution after alpha-beta-depleted transplantation in children. The CDR3 consists of 17 residues. V was pared by 0 bases and J by 3 bases, with 15 bases between. Germline CDR1 reads SNHLY; CDR2 reads FYNNEI. The clonotype comes from a human donor who donated a stem cell graft to a child with acute myeloid leukemia. The input for sequencing was PBMCs from the stem cell graft donor, taken from the stem cell graft. The J gene is TRBJ2-1, the V gene TRBV2; D is ambiguous. CDR3 residues: CASSEAPFSLNYNEQFF. The CDR3 nucleotides read TGTGCCAGCAGTGAAGCCCCGTTTAGCCTGAACTACAATGAGCAGTTCTTC.